The 3 T cell receptor beta chains given below trace back to one sample, sequenced in a study of blood T cell repertoires in COVID-19. Here immunoSEQ multiplex PCR was the method, and the copy in TCRdb shows in-frame clones only, minus some. In the table there are more than 150,000 clones, 80% of which are singletons. Source material: peripheral blood. Receptors originate from a man in his fifties or sixties with acute or convalescent COVID-19.

The chain uses TRBV7-9 and TRBJ1-2; 8 bases map to TRBD1. The germline gives CDR1 SEHNR, CDR2 FQNEAQ (reference sequence). The ends lost 5 bases at V and 1 base at J; junction bases unmatched: 3. This CDR3 is 14 amino acids long. This CDR3 is CASSPGGYNYGYTF. CDR3 in DNA: TGTGCCAGCAGCCCAGGGGGCTATAACTATGGCTACACCTTC.

This clone was found a few times. The rearrangement links TRBV3-1 (or the pseudogene TRBV3-2) to TRBJ2-3; TRBD2 aligns across 12 bases. V lost 4 bases and J lost 6; bases outside the gene matches: 5. The CDR3 totals 15 residues. Germline CDR1 reads LGHDT; CDR2 reads YNNKEL (reference sequence). CDR3 in amino acids: CASSLLAGGHDTQYF. As DNA, the CDR3 is TGTGCCAGCAGCCTCCTAGCGGGGGGGCATGATACGCAGTATTTT.

This sequence joins TRBV7-2 and TRBJ2-1, with D maybe TRBD1 (6 bases). Germline CDR1 and CDR2: SGHTA and FQGNSA. V was shortened by 7 bases and J by 10 bases, with 11 bases between the two germline ends. This CDR3 contains 11 residues. CDR3 DNA sequence: TGTGCCAGCACCTCGGGGACAGAGCAGTTCTTC. It encodes CASTSGTEQFF.